A single sample is the source of the 17 T cell receptor beta chains below, sequenced in a study of blood T cells in healthy people across ages. A second PCR, run for about 6 to 12 cycles, used a sample-barcoded 5' primer plus a J-beta primer mix. TCRdb re-derived calls from the 5' RACE reads in MiXCR, one entry per CDR3 protein. Altogether 700,000 to 900,000 distinct CDR3 sequences are present, about a quarter being singletons, with the ten largest covering 3%. These sequences were also reported in another study, on T cells of mothers and their children.

The sample taken for sequencing was blood. These receptors all come from a boy younger than 18 in good health.

This clonotype was seen more than once but under ten times. This rearrangement joins TRBV10-3 to TRBJ2-5; 8 positions match TRBD2. The J call is uncertain, as TRBJ2-1 better fits the DNA end. This CDR3 comprises 14 residues. CDR1 is ENHRY and CDR2 is SYGVKD in the germline V gene. The DNA of the CDR3 is TGTGCCATCAGTCCAGGACTAGCCCGGGATGAGCAGTTCTTC. Protein sequence: CAISPGLARDEQFF.

The chain joins TRBV12-3 or TRBV12-4 to TRBJ1-4; D may be TRBD1 (5 bases). The CDR3 length is 14 residues. Trimming took 3 bases from V and 8 from J, leaving 13 bases between them. The CDR3 sequence: CASSLEPGKEKLFF. CDR3 coding DNA: TGTGCCAGCAGTTTGGAGCCAGGGAAGGAAAAACTGTTTTTT.

A few counts support this clonotype. The chain is built from TRBV2 and TRBJ1-5; a weak D match, TRBD1 (5 bases). CDR3 length: 18 amino acids. Trimming took 5 bases from V and 0 from J, leaving 20 bases between them. The germline CDR1 and CDR2 sequences are SNHLY and FYNNEI. The CDR3 here is CASSTRQSRRSSNQPQHF. The CDR3 DNA sequence: TGTGCCAGCAGTACCCGACAGTCACGTAGGAGTAGCAATCAGCCCCAGCATTTT.

V usage is TRBV7-2 and J usage is TRBJ2-7; D possibly corresponds to TRBD2 (7 bases). CDR1 and CDR2 (germline): SGHTA, FQGNSA. V lost 1 base and J lost 5, with 15 bases in between. The CDR3 extends over 15 amino acids. The CDR3 sequence is CASSLESAGAHEQYF. DNA of the CDR3: TGTGCCAGCAGCTTAGAATCGGCGGGGGCCCACGAGCAGTACTTC.

The chain employs TRBV27 and TRBJ2-5, with 7 bases fitting TRBD2. Germline trimming cut 3 bases from V and 5 bases from J; bases unmatched to any gene: 6. Germline-derived CDR1 and CDR2 are MNHEY and SMNVEV (reference sequence). This CDR3 comprises 14 residues. The CDR3 DNA sequence: TGTGCCAGCAGTTTTGACGGGCGGGGGGAGACCCAGTACTTC. This translates into CASSFDGRGETQYF.

The V gene is TRBV27, the J gene TRBJ2-5, with 7 bases identical to TRBD1. V was clipped by 3 bases and J by 4 bases; unmatched bases: 8. This CDR3 region has 15 residues. Germline lookup yields CDR1 MNHEY and CDR2 SMNVEV (reference sequence). CDR3 sequence (DNA): TGTGCCAGCAGTTTTTTTGACAGGGCTGGAGAGACCCAGTACTTC. Residues: CASSFFDRAGETQYF.

Only a few counts were recorded for this clonotype. The chain couples TRBV29-1 to TRBJ2-4; tentative D call: TRBD1 (8 bases). Germline V gene sequence: CDR1 SQVTM, CDR2 ANQGSEA. V lost 7 bases, J lost 7 bases, and 20 bases lay in between. This CDR3 comprises 14 residues. CDR3 protein: CSASGQQGGNIQYF. CDR3 DNA sequence: TGCAGCGCCTCCGGCCAACAGGGGGGGAACATTCAGTACTTC. Filled out from reference TRBV29-1 and TRBJ2-4, the complete variable domain reads SAVISQKPSRDICQRGTSLTIQCQVDSQVTMMFWYRQQPGQSLTLIATANQGSEATYESGFVIDKFPISRPNLTFSTLTVSNMSPEDSSIYLCSASGQQGGNIQYFGAGTRLSVL.

J is TRBJ1-2 and V is TRBV9; TRBD1 is a possible D gene (5 bases). This CDR3 is built from 16 residues. Trimming removed 4 bases at V and 5 bases at J, with 21 bases between. CDR1 is SGDLS, CDR2 YYNGEE, per germline. The CDR3 DNA is TGTGCCAGCAGCTCGCGGGGGGAGTCAGGGCCTTATGGCTACACCTTC. Translated: CASSSRGESGPYGYTF.

The rearrangement joins TRBV5-1 to TRBJ1-2; 11 nucleotides line up with TRBD1. Germline V CDR1 and CDR2: SGHRS, YFSETQ. The junction had 6 bases not matched to a gene; V was cut back by 0 bases and J by 8 bases. The CDR3 totals 15 residues. The CDR3 DNA reads TGCGCCAGCAGCTTGGCCGTGGGACAGGGGGACGGCTACACCTTC. Residues: CASSLAVGQGDGYTF.

This clonotype was recorded a few times. This chain uses TRBV7-3 with TRBJ2-1; TRBD2 matches 9 bases. The better agreement between TRBJ2-5 and the DNA end casts doubt on the J call. Germline CDR1 and CDR2: SGHTA and FQGTGA. The CDR3 has 16 amino acids. DNA of the CDR3: TGTGCCAGCAGCTTATCCGGCGGGGGGGCCGAAGAGACCCAGTACTTC. It encodes CASSLSGGGAEETQYF.

V and J are TRBV18 and TRBJ1-6, with 8 bases aligning to TRBD1. CDR3 size: 18 residues. Per the germline V gene, CDR1 is KGHSH and CDR2 is LQKENI. Trimming cost V 1 base and J 10 bases; bases outside gene matches: 15. The CDR3 coding sequence is TGTGCCAGCTCACCACAGGGGTTCGGGCAGGGGGCTGGCTCACCCCTCCACTTT. Translating it yields CASSPQGFGQGAGSPLHF.

The J gene is TRBJ2-4, the V gene TRBV28, with D uncertain. V dropped 6 bases and J dropped 1 base, with 10 bases sitting between them. This CDR3 comprises 14 residues. Germline V gene lookup returns CDR1 MDHEN and CDR2 SYDVKM. The CDR3 protein is CASRGGTAKNIQYF. CDR3 nucleotide sequence: TGTGCCAGCAGAGGCGGCACGGCCAAAAACATTCAGTACTTC. The whole variable domain, filled in from reference TRBV28 and TRBJ2-4, reads DVKVTQSSRYLVKRTGEKVFLECVQDMDHENMFWYRQDPGLGLRLIYFSYDVKMKEKGDIPEGYSVSREKKERFSLILESASTNQTSMYLCASRGGTAKNIQYFGAGTRLSVL.

This clonotype turned up a few times. The rearrangement uses TRBV5-1 and TRBJ2-4; possible D gene TRBD1, 5 bases. This CDR3 spans 19 amino acids. Trimming cost V 2 bases and J 0 bases, with 21 bases left between them. The germline V gene has CDR1 SGHRS and CDR2 YFSETQ. CDR3 in amino acids: CASSFERRTGPIAKNIQYF. The DNA of the CDR3 is TGCGCCAGCAGCTTTGAGAGGCGTACAGGTCCAATAGCCAAAAACATTCAGTACTTC.

V is TRBV27 and J is TRBJ1-2; 7 bases match TRBD1. The CDR3 loop spans 16 amino acids. Germline loops: CDR1 MNHEY, CDR2 SMNVEV (reference sequence). V shed 0 bases, J shed 5 bases, and the junction held 9 bases outside the gene matches. For the CDR3, the DNA is TGTGCCAGCAGTTTATCCCAAACAGGGGCGGGTTATGGCTACACCTTC. This gives the protein CASSLSQTGAGYGYTF.

This clonotype was counted between two and nine times. DNA for the CDR3: TGCAGCGTTGTGGGCCGGGACAGGGTTTCATACGAGCAGTACTTC. Translation gives CSVVGRDRVSYEQYF. The J gene is TRBJ2-7, the V gene TRBV29-1; 9 bases match TRBD1. The germline CDR1 and CDR2 sequences are SQVTM and ANQGSEA. Trimming cost V 4 bases and J 4 bases; bases outside gene matches: 11. The CDR3 consists of 15 residues.

The rearrangement joins TRBV7-6 to TRBJ2-1; D perhaps matches TRBD2 (6 bases). CDR1 SGHVS and CDR2 FNYEAQ come from the germline V gene. Trimming left V 1 base short and J 6 bases short, with 10 bases between. This CDR3 has 14 amino acids. The CDR3 sequence is CASSLEGRGNEQFF. The CDR3 DNA reads TGTGCCAGCAGCTTAGAGGGGCGGGGCAATGAGCAGTTCTTC.

The V call is TRBV20-1, the J call TRBJ1-1; the match to TRBD1 covers 7 bases. CDR3 size: 13 residues. Losses at the gene ends were 1 base for V and 4 bases for J; bases not matched to a gene: 3. Germline V CDR1 and CDR2: DFQATT, SNEGSKA (reference sequence). CDR3 sequence: CSARASGGTEAFF. Written as DNA, the CDR3 is TGCAGTGCTAGAGCCTCAGGGGGCACTGAAGCTTTCTTT.